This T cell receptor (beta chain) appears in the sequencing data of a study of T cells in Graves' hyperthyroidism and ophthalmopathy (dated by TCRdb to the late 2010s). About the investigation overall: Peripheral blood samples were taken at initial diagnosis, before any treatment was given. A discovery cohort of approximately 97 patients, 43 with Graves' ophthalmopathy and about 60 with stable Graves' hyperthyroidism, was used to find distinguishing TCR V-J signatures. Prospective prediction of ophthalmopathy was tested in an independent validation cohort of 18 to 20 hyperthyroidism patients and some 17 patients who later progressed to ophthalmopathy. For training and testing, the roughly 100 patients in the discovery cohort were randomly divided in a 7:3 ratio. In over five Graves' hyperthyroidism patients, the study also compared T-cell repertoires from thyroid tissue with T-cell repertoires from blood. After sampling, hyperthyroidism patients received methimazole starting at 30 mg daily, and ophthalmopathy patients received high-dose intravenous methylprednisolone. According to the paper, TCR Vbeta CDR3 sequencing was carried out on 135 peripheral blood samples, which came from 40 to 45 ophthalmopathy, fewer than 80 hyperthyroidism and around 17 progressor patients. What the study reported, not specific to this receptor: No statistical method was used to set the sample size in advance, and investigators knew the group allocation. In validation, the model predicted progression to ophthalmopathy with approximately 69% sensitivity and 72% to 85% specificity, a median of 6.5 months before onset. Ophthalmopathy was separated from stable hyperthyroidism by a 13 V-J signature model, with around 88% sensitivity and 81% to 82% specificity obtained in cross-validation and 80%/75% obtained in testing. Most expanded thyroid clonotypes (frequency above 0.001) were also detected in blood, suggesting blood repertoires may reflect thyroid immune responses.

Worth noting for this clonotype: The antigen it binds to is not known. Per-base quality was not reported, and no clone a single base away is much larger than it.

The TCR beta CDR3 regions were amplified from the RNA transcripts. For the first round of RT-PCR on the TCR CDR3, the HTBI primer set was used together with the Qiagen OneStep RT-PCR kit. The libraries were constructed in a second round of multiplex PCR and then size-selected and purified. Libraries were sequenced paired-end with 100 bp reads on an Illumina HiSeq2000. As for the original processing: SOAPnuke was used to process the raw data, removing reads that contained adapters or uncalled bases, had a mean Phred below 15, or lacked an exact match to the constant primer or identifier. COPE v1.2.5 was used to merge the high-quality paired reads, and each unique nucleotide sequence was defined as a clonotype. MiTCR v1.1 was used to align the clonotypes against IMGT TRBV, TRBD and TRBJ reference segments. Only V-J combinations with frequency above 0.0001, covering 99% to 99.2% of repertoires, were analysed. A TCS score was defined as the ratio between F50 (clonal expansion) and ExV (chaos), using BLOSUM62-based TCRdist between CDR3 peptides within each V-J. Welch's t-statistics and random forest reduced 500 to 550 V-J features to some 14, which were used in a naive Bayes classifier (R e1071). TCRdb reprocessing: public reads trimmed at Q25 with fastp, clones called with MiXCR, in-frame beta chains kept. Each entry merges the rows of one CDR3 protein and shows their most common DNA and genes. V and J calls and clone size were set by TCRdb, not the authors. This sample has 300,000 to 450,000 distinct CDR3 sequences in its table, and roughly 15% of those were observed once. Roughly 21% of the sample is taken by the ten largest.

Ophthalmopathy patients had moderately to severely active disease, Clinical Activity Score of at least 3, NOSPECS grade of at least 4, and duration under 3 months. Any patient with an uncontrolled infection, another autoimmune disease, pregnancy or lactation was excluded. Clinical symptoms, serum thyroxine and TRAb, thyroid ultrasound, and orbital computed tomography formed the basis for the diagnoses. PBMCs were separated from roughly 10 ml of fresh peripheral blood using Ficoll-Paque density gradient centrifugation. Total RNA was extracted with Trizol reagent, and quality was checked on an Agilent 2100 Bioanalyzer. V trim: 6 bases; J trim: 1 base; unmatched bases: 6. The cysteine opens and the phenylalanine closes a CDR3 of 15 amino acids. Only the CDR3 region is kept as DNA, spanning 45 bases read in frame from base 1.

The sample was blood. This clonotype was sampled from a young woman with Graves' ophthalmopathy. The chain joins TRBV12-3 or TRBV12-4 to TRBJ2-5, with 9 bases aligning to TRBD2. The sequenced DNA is TGTGCCAGCAGATCGGCGACTAGCGGCCAAGAGACCCAGTACTTC. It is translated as CASRSATSGQETQYF.